The present T cell receptor (beta chain) was sequenced within a study of early T cells in non-severe SARS-CoV-2 infection. The V and J ends lost 6 bases and 5 bases, in that order; junction bases with no gene match: 8. The length of the CDR3 is 15 residues. Using its own MiXCR run on the 5' RACE reads, TCRdb lists one record per CDR3 protein. The sample holds roughly 69,000 distinct CDR3 sequences, about 10% seen once. This clonotype is categorized as medium-sized (0.01 to 0.1%). This chain links TRBV12-3 or TRBV12-4 with TRBJ2-3, with 10 positions matching TRBD1. This sample comprised whole blood, obtained at baseline. The source is an adult who was a healthcare worker with PCR-confirmed SARS-CoV-2 infection or an uninfected control (not recorded which). The CDR3 spells CASSYGQGEGDTQYF. CDR3 DNA sequence: TGTGCCAGCAGCTACGGACAGGGGGAGGGAGATACGCAGTATTTT.